Presented here are 9 T cell receptor beta chains from one specimen sequenced in a study of blood T cell repertoires in COVID-19. Data came from immunoSEQ multiplex PCR; TCRdb stores just in-frame clones and leaves some out. The sample lists more than 35,000 clones, 80% to 90% occurring once. The sequencing input was peripheral blood. These receptors came from a man aged 25-45 years with active or convalescent COVID-19.

The chain employs TRBV11-2 and TRBJ2-3; D is undetermined. The CDR3 runs to 13 residues. V dropped 2 bases and J dropped 7 bases, with 10 bases sitting between them. Germline V lookup: CDR1 SGHAT, CDR2 FQNNGV. The CDR3 spells CASSLNERYTQYF. CDR3 DNA sequence: TGTGCCAGCAGCTTAAATGAGCGTTATACGCAGTATTTT.

CDR3 sequence: CASRRQGGIQPQHF. CDR3 DNA sequence: TGTGCCAGCAGACGACAGGGGGGAATTCAGCCCCAGCATTTT. The chain combines TRBV27 with TRBJ1-5, with 9 bases matching TRBD1. Losses at the gene ends were 6 bases for V and 6 bases for J; bases not matched to a gene: 6. Germline CDR1 reads MNHEY; CDR2 reads SMNVEV (reference sequence). The CDR3 is made up of 14 amino acids.

The rearrangement links TRBV5-4 to TRBJ1-1, with D perhaps matching TRBD1 (6 bases). The V and J ends lost 0 bases and 5 bases respectively, with 14 bases between them. The CDR3 length is 15 residues. From germline, CDR1 is SGHNT and CDR2 YYREEE (reference sequence). The CDR3: CASSLVGRGFTEAFF. The CDR3 nucleotides are TGTGCCAGCAGCTTGGTGGGCAGGGGTTTTACTGAAGCTTTCTTT.

This rearrangement joins TRBV4-3 to TRBJ2-1; weak D call: TRBD1 (5 bases). Trimming cost V 0 bases and J 0 bases, with 9 bases left between them. The CDR3 length is 16 residues. Germline V gene sequence: CDR1 LGHNA, CDR2 YSLEER. CDR3 amino acids: CASSQDSGPSYNEQFF. For the CDR3, the DNA is TGCGCCAGCAGCCAAGACTCAGGGCCCTCCTACAATGAGCAGTTCTTC.

The chain has TRBV7-3 and TRBJ2-5, with TRBD2 matching 9 bases. V lost 1 base, J lost 5 bases, and 8 bases stayed unmatched. CDR3 length: 16 residues. Per germline, CDR1 SGHTA and CDR2 FQGTGA. The CDR3 DNA reads as TGTGCCAGCAGCTTAAGTGGTAGCGGGGGCGGGGAGACCCAGTACTTC. It codes for CASSLSGSGGGETQYF.

The rearrangement links TRBV19 to TRBJ1-1, with D maybe TRBD1 (5 bases). Trimming stripped 11 bases from V and 1 base from J, with 17 bases between. The CDR3 runs to 14 residues. Germline CDR1 LNHDA, CDR2 SQIVND (reference sequence). The CDR3 sequence: CAARRGLWNTEAFF. The CDR3 DNA is TGTGCCGCCCGCCGGGGACTATGGAACACTGAAGCTTTCTTT.

The rearrangement links TRBV27 to TRBJ2-1, with D hard to call. The CDR3 sequence is 12 residues long. Deletions cut 5 bases from V and 3 bases from J, with 5 bases between. Germline V gene lookup returns CDR1 MNHEY and CDR2 SMNVEV (reference sequence). The CDR3 spells CASSLSYNEQFF. The CDR3 DNA is TGTGCCAGCAGTCTCAGCTACAATGAGCAGTTCTTC.

The V and J genes are TRBV11-3 and TRBJ2-1; 13 positions match TRBD2. The CDR3 sequence is 16 residues long. V shed 4 bases and J 9 bases; nucleotides not matched to a gene: 9. The germline V gene has CDR1 SGHNT and CDR2 YENEEA. This CDR3 is CASSSGLAGVRFEQFF. CDR3 nucleotide sequence: TGTGCCAGCAGCTCAGGACTAGCGGGAGTACGTTTTGAGCAGTTCTTC.

The chain couples TRBV24-1 to TRBJ1-5; D possibly corresponds to TRBD1 (6 bases). From germline, CDR1 is KGHDR and CDR2 SFDVKD. V dropped 4 bases and J dropped 6 bases, with 12 bases sitting between them. The CDR3 spans 14 residues. DNA of the CDR3: TGTGCCACCAGTGACCCAGGGGTGGGTCAGCCCCAGCATTTT. It translates to CATSDPGVGQPQHF.